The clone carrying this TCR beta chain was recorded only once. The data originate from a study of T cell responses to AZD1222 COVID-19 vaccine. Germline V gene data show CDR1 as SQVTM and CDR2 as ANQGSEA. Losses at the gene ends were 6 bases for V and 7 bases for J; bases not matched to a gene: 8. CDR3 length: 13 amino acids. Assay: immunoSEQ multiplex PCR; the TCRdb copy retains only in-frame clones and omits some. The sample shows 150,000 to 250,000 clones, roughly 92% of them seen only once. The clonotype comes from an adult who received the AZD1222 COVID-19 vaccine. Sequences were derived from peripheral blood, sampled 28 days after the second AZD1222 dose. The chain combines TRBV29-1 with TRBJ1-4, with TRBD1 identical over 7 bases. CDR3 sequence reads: CSVSDREPEKLFF. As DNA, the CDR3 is TGCAGCGTATCTGACAGGGAGCCTGAAAAACTGTTTTTT.